The 27 T cell receptor beta chains below were found in one sample sequenced in a study of shared clonotypes between healthy human individuals. Generated by immunoSEQ multiplex PCR, the TCRdb table keeps only in-frame clones and is missing some. The table has some 1 million clones, roughly 70% seen once; the top ten hold around 1.4%. The specimen sequenced was memory CD4+ T cells sorted from blood. Sample subset: CD45RA-negative fraction. All receptors derive from a man younger than 30 in good health.

CDR3 amino acids: CASQLYRDRVYF. DNA of the CDR3: TGTGCCAGTCAGCTATACCGGGACAGGGTTTACTTC. The chain is built from TRBV2 and TRBJ2-5, with 9 bases fitting TRBD1. The CDR3 consists of 12 residues. Germline values: CDR1 SNHLY, CDR2 FYNNEI. The V gene end was trimmed by 9 bases and the J gene end by 14 bases; junction bases not matched to a gene: 13.

On this clone: The same CDR3 can be traced to other DNA sequences in this sample. The chain joins TRBV7-9 to TRBJ1-6, with 8 bases that match TRBD1. From germline, CDR1 is SEHNR and CDR2 FQNEAQ (reference sequence). V lost 0 bases to trimming and J lost 9 bases; unmatched junction nucleotides: 4. The CDR3 totals 15 residues. Here the CDR3 DNA reads TGTGCCAGCAGCTTAGCGACAGGGGATGTTTCACCCCTCCACTTT. It is translated as CASSLATGDVSPLHF.

The chain combines TRBV28 with TRBJ1-4, with D hard to call. CDR3 length: 13 residues. CDR1 and CDR2 from the germline V gene are MDHEN and SYDVKM. Trimming took 6 bases from V and 0 from J, leaving 5 bases between them. This CDR3 reads CASRRATNEKLFF. CDR3 in DNA: TGTGCCAGCAGACGCGCAACTAATGAAAAACTGTTTTTT.

This clone was counted between two and nine times. The CDR3 coding sequence is TGCGCCAGCAGTGCGTCAGGAGGGTCACCCCTCCACTTT. Translated: CASSASGGSPLHF. The chain links TRBV10-1 to TRBJ1-6; D remains unclear. Between the trimmed V and J ends, which lost 4 bases and 10 bases, there was a span of 11 bases. Germline V gene sequence: CDR1 WNHNN, CDR2 SYGVQD (reference sequence). This CDR3 contains 13 residues.

Here the CDR3 reads CASSQDLDRFSGANVLTF. The CDR3 DNA reads TGTGCCAGCAGCCAAGATTTAGACAGGTTTTCTGGGGCCAACGTCCTGACTTTC. The chain has TRBV14 and TRBJ2-6; D is perhaps TRBD1 (6 bases). CDR1 is SGHDN and CDR2 is FVKESK in the germline V gene. The CDR3 is made up of 18 amino acids. Trimming removed 0 bases at V and 1 base at J, with 13 bases between.

This chain links TRBV5-6 with TRBJ2-1; D unclear. Trimming took 0 bases from V and 0 from J, leaving 7 bases between them. This CDR3 contains 15 residues. Germline-derived CDR1 and CDR2 are SGHDT and YYEEEE. For the CDR3, the DNA is TGTGCCAGCAGCTTGGGGGATCGCTCCTACAATGAGCAGTTCTTC. Its translation is CASSLGDRSYNEQFF. Drawing the rest from reference TRBV5-6 and TRBJ2-1, the complete variable domain is DAGVTQSPTHLIKTRGQQVTLRCSPKSGHDTVSWYQQALGQGPQFIFQYYEEEERQRGNFPDRFSGHQFPNYSSELNVNALLLGDSALYLCASSLGDRSYNEQFFGPGTRLTVL.

The genes are TRBV11-3 and TRBJ2-3; 7 bases are shared with TRBD1. Germline-derived CDR1 and CDR2 are SGHNT and YENEEA. This CDR3 is 15 amino acids long. The V segment lost 4 bases and the J segment 0 bases; nucleotides outside the gene matches: 4. The CDR3 is CASSSGQDSTDTQYF. CDR3 bases: TGTGCCAGCAGCTCCGGACAGGATAGCACAGATACGCAGTATTTT.

The rearrangement joins TRBV5-1 to TRBJ1-2, with D uncertain. The germline V gene has CDR1 SGHRS and CDR2 YFSETQ. V shed 0 bases and J shed 10 bases, with 13 bases lying between them. This CDR3 is built from 13 residues. The DNA of the CDR3 is TGCGCCAGCAGCTTGGCGGGGTACAGCGTCTACACCTTC. This gives the protein CASSLAGYSVYTF.

The V gene is TRBV19, the J gene TRBJ2-2, with 10 bases that match TRBD1. The V segment lost 10 bases and the J segment 8 bases; nucleotides outside the gene matches: 4. The V gene's germline CDR1 is LNHDA and CDR2 SQIVND (reference sequence). The CDR3 extends over 12 amino acids. The CDR3 loop is CATRQGAGELFF. In DNA, the CDR3 is TGTGCCACGAGACAGGGGGCTGGGGAGCTGTTTTTT.

This rearrangement joins TRBV15 to TRBJ2-7; the D is unclear. The CDR3 contains 15 residues. The germline V and J ends were trimmed by 0 bases and 6 bases, with 15 bases remaining between them. The germline V gene encodes CDR1 LNHNV and CDR2 YYDKDF (reference sequence). CDR3 bases: TGTGCCACCAGCAGAGATCAGGTCGCAGTCTCCGAGCAGTACTTC. Protein: CATSRDQVAVSEQYF.

The rearrangement uses TRBV5-1 and TRBJ2-1; a weak D match, TRBD2 (5 bases). Trimming left V 4 bases short and J 7 bases short, with 9 bases between. The length of the CDR3 is 12 residues. CDR1 is SGHRS, CDR2 YFSETQ, per germline. The CDR3 sequence: CASSTRDNEQFF. As DNA, the CDR3 is TGCGCCAGCAGCACTAGGGATAATGAGCAGTTCTTC.

The chain uses TRBV6-4 and TRBJ2-3; 7 positions agree with TRBD2. After removal of 4 bases from V and 4 bases from J, the junction contained 2 bases not matched to a gene. Germline values: CDR1 MRHNA, CDR2 SNTAGT. The CDR3 runs 13 residues. The CDR3 DNA is TGTGCCAGCAGTGCTAGCGGTCCAGATACGCAGTATTTT. It yields the protein CASSASGPDTQYF.

This clone was picked up a small number of times. Different DNA sequences within this sample yield the same CDR3. The chain combines TRBV5-1 with TRBJ1-2; 7 bases match TRBD1. The CDR3 spans 13 residues. The germline V gene has CDR1 SGHRS and CDR2 YFSETQ. Trimming removed 3 bases from V and 3 bases from J; junction bases left unmatched: 2. The CDR3 sequence: CASSSTGDYGYTF. Here the CDR3 DNA reads TGCGCCAGCAGCTCAACAGGGGACTATGGCTACACCTTC. The full variable domain, rest sourced from reference TRBV5-1 and TRBJ1-2, is KAGVTQTPRYLIKTRGQQVTLSCSPISGHRSVSWYQQTPGQGLQFLFEYFSETQRNKGNFPGRFSGRQFSNSRSEMNVSTLELGDSALYLCASSSTGDYGYTFGSGTRLTVV.

The rearrangement links TRBV7-2 to TRBJ2-7; no firm D call. Germline-derived CDR1 and CDR2 are SGHTA and FQGNSA. CDR3 length equals 15 residues. Trimming stripped 5 bases from V and 0 bases from J, with 14 bases between. The CDR3 protein is CASSQGPGSSYEQYF. The CDR3 DNA is TGTGCCAGCAGCCAAGGACCAGGTAGCTCCTACGAGCAGTACTTC.

This chain joins TRBV7-3 and TRBJ2-5; D might be TRBD1 (6 bases). Germline V gives CDR1 SGHTA, CDR2 FQGTGA. The CDR3 contains 14 residues. V lost 7 bases and J lost 3, with 15 bases in between. The CDR3 DNA is TGTGCCAGCACAATTCCGGACAGAGAAGAGACCCAGTACTTC. Translating gives CASTIPDREETQYF.

This chain connects TRBV5-8 to TRBJ2-1; D uncertain. Germline CDR1 SGHTS, CDR2 YDEGEE. V dropped 4 bases and J dropped 15 bases, with 17 bases sitting between them. This CDR3 has 12 amino acids. The CDR3 nucleotides read TGTGCCAGCAGCCTAATAGCAGCCGTCCTGTTCTTC. Translating gives CASSLIAAVLFF. The full variable domain, with the rest looked up from reference TRBV5-8 and TRBJ2-1, is EAGVTQSPTHLIKTRGQQATLRCSPISGHTSVYWYQQALGLGLQFLLWYDEGEERNRGNFPPRFSGRQFPNYSSELNVNALELEDSALYLCASSLIAAVLFFGPGTRLTVL.

The chain couples TRBV18 to TRBJ2-3, with 11 positions matching TRBD1. V was pared by 4 bases and J by 3 bases, with 3 bases of the junction left unmatched. The CDR3 totals 15 residues. CDR1 is KGHSH and CDR2 is LQKENI in the germline V gene. The CDR3 loop reads CASSLGTGGTDTQYF. The CDR3 DNA sequence: TGTGCCAGCTCACTCGGGACAGGGGGAACAGATACGCAGTATTTT.

The rearrangement links TRBV30 to TRBJ1-4; 7 bases fit TRBD1. After removal of 2 bases from V and 7 bases from J, the junction contained 7 bases not matched to a gene. CDR1 and CDR2 from the germline V gene are GTSNPN and SVGIG (reference sequence). The CDR3 runs 14 residues. CDR3 in amino acids: CAWSQGDEGEKLFF. The CDR3 DNA follows: TGTGCCTGGAGTCAGGGGGATGAGGGTGAAAAACTGTTTTTT. The complete variable domain, with remaining parts taken from reference TRBV30 and TRBJ1-4, reads SQTIHQWPATLVQPVGSPLSLECTVEGTSNPNLYWYRQAAGRGLQLLFYSVGIGQISSEVPQNLSASRPQDRQFILSSKKLLLSDSGFYLCAWSQGDEGEKLFFGSGTQLSVL.

This clone was recorded at least ten times. The rearrangement joins TRBV30 to TRBJ1-6, with D perhaps matching TRBD1 (6 bases). The V end lost 1 base, the J end lost 9 bases, and 19 bases lay between the germline ends. Germline values: CDR1 GTSNPN, CDR2 SVGIG (reference sequence). The CDR3 contains 16 residues. DNA of the CDR3: TGTGCCTGGAGTGGTCGCGGGAGGCAGGGGACTTCACCCCTCCACTTT. As protein: CAWSGRGRQGTSPLHF.

V and J are TRBV6-6 and TRBJ1-6, with 7 bases identical to TRBD1. Unmatched junction bases numbered 8, after V lost 2 bases and J lost 10 bases. CDR3 size: 15 residues. CDR1 MNHNY and CDR2 SVGAGI come from the germline V gene (reference sequence). The CDR3 reads CASSYKRQGESPLHF. The CDR3 bases are TGTGCCAGCAGTTACAAAAGACAGGGAGAATCACCCCTCCACTTT.

The CDR3 bases are TGTGCCAGCAGTTTGAGGGAGGGACAATACGAGCAGTACTTC. Its translation is CASSLREGQYEQYF. The V gene is TRBV27, the J gene TRBJ2-7, with a tentative D call TRBD2 (7 bases). Germline CDR1 MNHEY, CDR2 SMNVEV (reference sequence). This CDR3 region has 14 residues. The ends were cut back, 3 bases at V and 4 bases at J, with 13 bases in the middle.

This clone was observed a handful of times. The V call is TRBV5-6, the J call TRBJ2-5, with 9 bases fitting TRBD1. This CDR3 is 18 amino acids long. The trim removed 2 bases at V and 0 bases at J, leaving 11 bases unmatched. Germline CDR1 reads SGHDT; CDR2 reads YYEEEE. CDR3 amino acids: CASSFSFKGTGYQETQYF. The CDR3 DNA sequence: TGTGCCAGCAGCTTTAGTTTTAAGGGGACAGGGTACCAAGAGACCCAGTACTTC.

The gene calls are TRBV5-5 and TRBJ2-7, with a tentative D call TRBD1 (6 bases). This CDR3 has 14 residues. CDR1 and CDR2 from the germline V gene are SGHKS and YYEKEE (reference sequence). V was pared by 4 bases and J by 7 bases, with 18 bases between. The CDR3 reads CASSVVTGPGEQYF. CDR3 nucleotide sequence: TGTGCCAGCAGCGTGGTTACAGGGCCGGGAGAGCAGTACTTC.

The gene calls are TRBV13 and TRBJ2-7; 9 bases agree with TRBD1. The V and J ends lost 2 bases and 6 bases, in that order; junction bases with no gene match: 5. The CDR3 spans 14 residues. CDR1 PRHDT and CDR2 FYEKMQ come from the germline V gene (reference sequence). The DNA of the CDR3 is TGTGCCAGCAGCTTATGGGACAGGGCCACCGAGCAGTACTTC. Residues: CASSLWDRATEQYF.

This chain joins TRBV7-2 and TRBJ2-3; D might be TRBD2 (5 bases). Germline loops: CDR1 SGHTA, CDR2 FQGNSA. The CDR3 extends over 14 amino acids. Trimming cost V 5 bases and J 4 bases, with 13 bases left between them. The CDR3 DNA is TGTGCCAGCAGCCTCCGTACTAGGTCAGATACGCAGTATTTT. This encodes CASSLRTRSDTQYF.

This clone occurred a few times. Other DNA sequences of this sample code for an identical CDR3. The CDR3 DNA sequence: TGTGCCAGCTCATCACAGGGGGGCGGCAATCAGCCCCAGCATTTT. Its translation: CASSSQGGGNQPQHF. This chain links TRBV18 with TRBJ1-5; 8 bases align to TRBD1. CDR3 length: 15 residues. The V gene's germline CDR1 is KGHSH and CDR2 LQKENI. J was trimmed by 2 bases and V by 5 bases; bases with no gene match: 5.

This chain joins TRBV10-3 and TRBJ2-2; 15 bases fit TRBD2. This CDR3 is 19 amino acids long. V shed 2 bases and J 5 bases; nucleotides not matched to a gene: 9. Germline loops: CDR1 ENHRY, CDR2 SYGVKD. This CDR3 is CAISETSGLAGGRTGELFF. DNA for the CDR3: TGTGCCATCAGTGAGACCAGTGGACTAGCGGGAGGGCGGACCGGGGAGCTGTTTTTT.